This is a list of T cell receptor beta chains from one sample in a study of chemoradiotherapy in HPV16-positive cancers. Here immunoSEQ multiplex PCR was the method, and the copy in TCRdb shows in-frame clones only, minus some. Of about 5,000 clones in the sample, about 91% were seen once. The material sequenced was tumor tissue, taken from a patient who underwent chemoradiotherapy. Receptors were obtained from a human donor with HPV-associated anogenital cancer. Both conserved end residues are part of each CDR3. The D gene is left open where the match is weak. A clone size is listed for some rows: how often the clone was seen (once, few, many), or a class if it is expanded.

CASHEPGRGRTDTQYF	TGTGCCAGCCACGAACCAGGGAGGGGCCGCACAGATACGCAGTATTTT	once	TRBD2	TRBV27	TRBJ2-3
CASSSYQIYTEAFF	TGTGCCAGCAGCTCATACCAGATCTACACTGAAGCTTTCTTT	NA	NA	TRBV5-6	TRBJ1-1
CASSEGARDEKLFF	TGTGCCAGCAGTGAGGGAGCCAGGGATGAAAAACTGTTTTTT	NA	NA	TRBV25-1	TRBJ1-4
CASTLVAGGNEQFF	TGTGCCAGCACCCTAGTTGCGGGGGGGAATGAGCAGTTCTTC	NA	TRBD2	TRBV28	TRBJ2-1
CASSLVRGANSATNEKLFF	TGTGCCAGCAGCTTGGTCAGGGGGGCGAACTCAGCAACTAATGAAAAACTGTTTTTT	NA	TRBD1	TRBV7-9	TRBJ1-4
CASRRTVSSYEQYF	TGTGCCAGCAGACGGACTGTTAGCTCCTACGAGCAGTACTTC	once	NA	TRBV5-5	TRBJ2-7
CASSQVGGDYEQYF	TGCGCCAGCAGCCAAGTAGGTGGGGACTACGAGCAGTACTTC	NA	NA	TRBV4-1	TRBJ2-7
CASSSGTGAFYGQYF	TGTGCCAGTAGTAGCGGGACAGGAGCATTCTACGGGCAGTACTTC	NA	TRBD1	TRBV19	TRBJ2-7
CASSRKQNLYGYTF	TGTGCCAGCAGCCGAAAACAGAACCTCTATGGCTACACCTTC	NA	NA	TRBV28	TRBJ1-2
CASSFRGRVLREQYF	TGTGCCAGCAGTTTCAGGGGGAGGGTTCTTCGCGAGCAGTACTTC	NA	NA	TRBV28	TRBJ2-7
CASSQRDRGANEKLFF	TGCGCCAGCAGCCAACGAGACAGGGGCGCTAATGAAAAACTGTTTTTT	NA	TRBD1	TRBV4-1	TRBJ1-4
CASSLDSSYNSPLHF	TGTGCCAGTAGCCTTGATAGCTCCTATAATTCACCCCTCCACTTT	NA	NA	TRBV19	TRBJ1-6
CASSFNPPGTGELFF	TGTGCCAGCAGCTTCAACCCTCCGGGGACCGGGGAGCTGTTTTTT	NA	NA	TRBV7-2	TRBJ2-2
CASSIAPPETQYF	TGTGCCAGTAGTATAGCCCCTCCTGAGACCCAGTACTTC	once	NA	TRBV19	TRBJ2-5
CASSITGGDQPQHF	TGTGCCAGCAGCATCACAGGGGGAGATCAGCCCCAGCATTTT	NA	TRBD1	TRBV5-6	TRBJ1-5
CASSPRRGYSYEQYF	TGTGCCAGCAGCCCTCGACGGGGGTACTCCTACGAGCAGTACTTC	NA	NA	TRBV7-2	TRBJ2-7
CASSFWGLGAFF	TGCGCCAGCAGCTTCTGGGGCCTCGGAGCTTTCTTT	NA	NA	TRBV5-1	TRBJ1-1
CAISESDVGELFF	TGTGCCATCAGTGAGTCAGATGTCGGGGAGCTGTTTTTT	NA	NA	TRBV10-3	TRBJ2-2
CASSPVSGANVLTF	TGTGCCAGCAGCCCCGTCTCTGGGGCCAACGTCCTGACTTTC	NA	NA	TRBV7-7	TRBJ2-6
CASSDLGKLNTEAFF	TGTGCCAGCAGTGACCTGGGGAAGCTGAACACTGAAGCTTTCTTT	NA	NA	TRBV6-1	TRBJ1-1
CASSAGSGQGLGDTQYF	TGTGCCAGCAGCGCGGGGTCAGGGCAAGGGTTGGGAGATACGCAGTATTTT	NA	NA	TRBV11-2	TRBJ2-3
CSVSIGGRPYEQYF	TGCAGCGTCTCCATCGGCGGACGCCCCTACGAGCAGTACTTC	once	NA	TRBV29-1	TRBJ2-7
CARTGREETQYF	TGTGCCAGAACTGGCAGGGAAGAGACCCAGTACTTC	NA	NA	TRBV5-3	TRBJ2-5
CASSFGLALDTQYF	TGTGCCAGCAGCTTCGGACTAGCTTTGGATACGCAGTATTTT	NA	TRBD2	TRBV7-2	TRBJ2-3
CAISEDQWEVETQYF	TGTGCCATCAGTGAGGACCAGTGGGAGGTAGAGACCCAGTACTTC	NA	NA	TRBV10-3	TRBJ2-5
CASSGLRTADTQYF	TGTGCCAGCAGTGGGTTACGTACCGCAGATACGCAGTATTTT	NA	NA	TRBV2	TRBJ2-3
CASSLVGDAYEQYF	TGCGCCAGCAGCTTGGTTGGGGACGCCTACGAGCAGTACTTC	NA	NA	TRBV5-1	TRBJ2-7
CSVVGGGEAFF	TGCAGCGTTGTCGGGGGTGGGGAAGCTTTCTTT	once	NA	TRBV29-1	TRBJ1-1